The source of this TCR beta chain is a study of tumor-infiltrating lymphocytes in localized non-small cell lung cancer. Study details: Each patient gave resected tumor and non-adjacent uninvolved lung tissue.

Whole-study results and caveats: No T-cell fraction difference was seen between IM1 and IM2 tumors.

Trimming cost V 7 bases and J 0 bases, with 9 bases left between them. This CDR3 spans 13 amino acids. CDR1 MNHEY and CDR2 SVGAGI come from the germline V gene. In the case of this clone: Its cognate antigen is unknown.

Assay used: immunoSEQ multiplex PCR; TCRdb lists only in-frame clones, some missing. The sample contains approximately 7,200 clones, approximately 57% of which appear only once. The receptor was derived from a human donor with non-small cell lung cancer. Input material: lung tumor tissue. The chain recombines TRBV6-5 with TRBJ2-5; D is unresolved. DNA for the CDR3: TGTGCCAGCACTCGAGCGAACCAAGAGACCCAGTACTTC. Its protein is CASTRANQETQYF.